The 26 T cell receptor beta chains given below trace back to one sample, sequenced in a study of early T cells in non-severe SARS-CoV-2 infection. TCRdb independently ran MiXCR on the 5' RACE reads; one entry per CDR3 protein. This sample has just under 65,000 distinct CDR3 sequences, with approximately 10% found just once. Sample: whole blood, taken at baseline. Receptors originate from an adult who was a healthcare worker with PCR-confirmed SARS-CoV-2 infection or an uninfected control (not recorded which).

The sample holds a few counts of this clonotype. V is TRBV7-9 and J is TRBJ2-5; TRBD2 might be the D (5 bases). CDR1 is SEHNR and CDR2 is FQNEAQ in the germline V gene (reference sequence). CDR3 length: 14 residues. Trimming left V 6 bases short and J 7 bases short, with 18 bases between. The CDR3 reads CASRFLTGKGTQYF. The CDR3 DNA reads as TGTGCCAGCAGGTTCTTGACGGGAAAGGGGACCCAGTACTTC.

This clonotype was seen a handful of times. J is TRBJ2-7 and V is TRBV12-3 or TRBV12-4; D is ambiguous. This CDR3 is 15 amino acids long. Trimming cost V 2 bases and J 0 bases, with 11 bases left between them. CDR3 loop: CASSLLRVPSYEQYF. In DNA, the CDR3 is TGTGCCAGCAGTTTACTTAGGGTACCCTCCTACGAGCAGTACTTC.

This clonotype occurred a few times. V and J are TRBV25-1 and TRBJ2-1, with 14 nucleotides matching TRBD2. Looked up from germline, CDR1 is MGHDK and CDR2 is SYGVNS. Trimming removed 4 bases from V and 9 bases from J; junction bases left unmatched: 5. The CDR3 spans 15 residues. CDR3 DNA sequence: TGTGCCAGCAGTGTCCGACTAGCGGGGGGGCCTGAGCAGTTCTTC. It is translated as CASSVRLAGGPEQFF.

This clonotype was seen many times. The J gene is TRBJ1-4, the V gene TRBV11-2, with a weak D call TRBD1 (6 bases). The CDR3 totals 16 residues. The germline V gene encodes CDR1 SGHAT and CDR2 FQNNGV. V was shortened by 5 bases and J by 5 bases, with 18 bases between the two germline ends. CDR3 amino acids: CASSPQGRTRNEKLFF. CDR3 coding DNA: TGTGCCAGCAGCCCCCAGGGGAGGACACGAAATGAAAAACTGTTTTTT.

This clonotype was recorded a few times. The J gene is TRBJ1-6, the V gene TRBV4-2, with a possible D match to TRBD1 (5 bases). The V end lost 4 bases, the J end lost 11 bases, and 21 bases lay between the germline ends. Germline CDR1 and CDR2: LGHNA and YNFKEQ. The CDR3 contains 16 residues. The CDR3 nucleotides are TGTGCCAGCAGCCCTAGACTGGGACGGACTTCGACACCCCTCCACTTT. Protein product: CASSPRLGRTSTPLHF.

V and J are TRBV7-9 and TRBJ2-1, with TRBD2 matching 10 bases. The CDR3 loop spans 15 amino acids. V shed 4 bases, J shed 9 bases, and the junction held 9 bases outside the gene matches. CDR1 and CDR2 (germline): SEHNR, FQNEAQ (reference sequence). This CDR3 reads CASSSQRGGPSEQFF. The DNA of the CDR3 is TGTGCCAGCAGCTCTCAGCGGGGGGGCCCGAGTGAGCAGTTCTTC.

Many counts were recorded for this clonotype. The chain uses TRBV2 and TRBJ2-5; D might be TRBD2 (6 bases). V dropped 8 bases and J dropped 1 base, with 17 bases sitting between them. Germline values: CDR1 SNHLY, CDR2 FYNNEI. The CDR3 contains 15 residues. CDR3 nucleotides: TGTGCCAGCGAAGCGGGTCCGGGGCTCCAAGAGACCCAGTACTTC. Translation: CASEAGPGLQETQYF. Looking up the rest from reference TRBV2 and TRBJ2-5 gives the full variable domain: EPEVTQTPSHQVTQMGQEVILRCVPISNHLYFYWYRQILGQKVEFLVSFYNNEISEKSEIFDDQFSVERPDGSNFTLKIRSTKLEDSAMYFCASEAGPGLQETQYFGPGTRLLVL.

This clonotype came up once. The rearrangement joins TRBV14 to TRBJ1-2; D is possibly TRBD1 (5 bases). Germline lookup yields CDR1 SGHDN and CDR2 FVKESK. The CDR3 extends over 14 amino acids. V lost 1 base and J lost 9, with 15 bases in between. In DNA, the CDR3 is TGTGCCAGCAGCCAAGTTGGGGCTTCATACAGCTACACCTTC. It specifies CASSQVGASYSYTF.

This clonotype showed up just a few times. The CDR3 sequence is CASSASGQTTNEQFF. The CDR3, as DNA: TGTGCCAGCAGCGCTTCGGGACAAACAACCAATGAGCAGTTCTTC. This chain uses TRBV9 with TRBJ2-1, with D possibly TRBD1 on 6 matching bases. Germline CDR1 SGDLS, CDR2 YYNGEE. Trimming shortened V by 3 bases and J by 6 bases, and 16 bases separated the two germline ends. CDR3 size: 15 residues.

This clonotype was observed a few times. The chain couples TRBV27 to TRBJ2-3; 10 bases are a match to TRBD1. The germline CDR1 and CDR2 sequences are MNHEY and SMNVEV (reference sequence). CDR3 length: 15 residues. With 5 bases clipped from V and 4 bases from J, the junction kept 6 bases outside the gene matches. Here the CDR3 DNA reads TGTGCCAGCAGTCGGGACAGGGGAGGCGCAGATACGCAGTATTTT. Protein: CASSRDRGGADTQYF.

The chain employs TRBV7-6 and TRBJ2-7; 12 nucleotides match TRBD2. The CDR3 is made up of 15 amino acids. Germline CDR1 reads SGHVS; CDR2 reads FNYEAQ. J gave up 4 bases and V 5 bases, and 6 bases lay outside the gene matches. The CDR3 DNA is TGTGCCAGCAGCAACGGACTAGCGGGGCTATACGAGCAGTACTTC. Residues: CASSNGLAGLYEQYF. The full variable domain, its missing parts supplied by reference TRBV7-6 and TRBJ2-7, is GAGVSQSPRYKVTKRGQDVALRCDPISGHVSLYWYRQALGQGPEFLTYFNYEAQQDKSGLPNDRFSAERPEGSISTLTIQRTEQRDSAMYRCASSNGLAGLYEQYFGPGTRLTVT.

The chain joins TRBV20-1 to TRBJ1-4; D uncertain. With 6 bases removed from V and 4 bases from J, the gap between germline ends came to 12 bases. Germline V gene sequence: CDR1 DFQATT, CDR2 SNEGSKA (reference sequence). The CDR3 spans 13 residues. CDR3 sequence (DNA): TGCAGTGCCCCTATTCCGGGTAATGAAAAACTGTTTTTT. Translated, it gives CSAPIPGNEKLFF.

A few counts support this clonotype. CDR3 sequence reads: CASSEADRGYQETQYF. The CDR3 bases are TGCGCCAGCAGTGAGGCGGACAGGGGGTACCAAGAGACCCAGTACTTC. This chain uses TRBV10-2 with TRBJ2-5, with 10 positions matching TRBD1. V lost 2 bases and J lost 0; bases outside the gene matches: 3. Per the germline V gene, CDR1 is WSHSY and CDR2 is SAAADI. This CDR3 contains 16 residues.

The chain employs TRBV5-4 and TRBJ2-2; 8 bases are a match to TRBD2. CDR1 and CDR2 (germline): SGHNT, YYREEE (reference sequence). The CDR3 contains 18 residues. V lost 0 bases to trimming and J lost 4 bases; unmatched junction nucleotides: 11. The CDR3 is CASSLGLRTSRLTGELFF. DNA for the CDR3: TGTGCCAGCAGCTTGGGACTCCGGACTAGCAGACTCACCGGGGAGCTGTTTTTT.

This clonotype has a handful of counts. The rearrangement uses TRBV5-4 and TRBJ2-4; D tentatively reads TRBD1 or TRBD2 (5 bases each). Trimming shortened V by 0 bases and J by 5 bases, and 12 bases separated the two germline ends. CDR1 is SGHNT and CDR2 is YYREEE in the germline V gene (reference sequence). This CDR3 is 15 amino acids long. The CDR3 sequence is CASSLEVGDQNIQYF. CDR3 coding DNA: TGTGCCAGCAGCTTGGAAGTAGGGGACCAAAACATTCAGTACTTC.

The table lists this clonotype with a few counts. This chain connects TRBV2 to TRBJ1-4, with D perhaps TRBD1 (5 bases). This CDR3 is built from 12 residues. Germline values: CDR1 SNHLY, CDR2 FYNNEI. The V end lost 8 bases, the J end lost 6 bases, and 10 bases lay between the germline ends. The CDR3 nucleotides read TGTGCCAGCCAGGGAAATTATGAAAAACTGTTTTTT. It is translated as CASQGNYEKLFF.

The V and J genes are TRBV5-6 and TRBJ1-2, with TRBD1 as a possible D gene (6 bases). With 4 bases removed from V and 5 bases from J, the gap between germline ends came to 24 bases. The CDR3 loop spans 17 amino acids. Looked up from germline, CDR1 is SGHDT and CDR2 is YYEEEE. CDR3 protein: CASSRGAGEARRYGYTF. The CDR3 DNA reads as TGTGCCAGCAGCCGGGGGGCGGGTGAGGCCCGAAGATATGGCTACACCTTC.

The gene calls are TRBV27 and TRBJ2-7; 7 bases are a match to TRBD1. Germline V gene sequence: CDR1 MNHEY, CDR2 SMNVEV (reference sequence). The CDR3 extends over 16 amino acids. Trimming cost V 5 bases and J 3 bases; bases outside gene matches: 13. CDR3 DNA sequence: TGTGCCAGCAGTCCATCTTCGGGACAGCTTCACTACGAGCAGTACTTC. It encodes CASSPSSGQLHYEQYF.

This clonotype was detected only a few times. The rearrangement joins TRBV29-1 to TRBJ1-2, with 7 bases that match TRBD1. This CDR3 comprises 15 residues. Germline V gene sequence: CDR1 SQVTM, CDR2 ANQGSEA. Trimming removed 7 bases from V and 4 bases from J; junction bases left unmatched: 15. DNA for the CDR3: TGCAGCGCTGGGGAAGGGAAGGGGGCCTCCTATGGCTACACCTTC. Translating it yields CSAGEGKGASYGYTF.

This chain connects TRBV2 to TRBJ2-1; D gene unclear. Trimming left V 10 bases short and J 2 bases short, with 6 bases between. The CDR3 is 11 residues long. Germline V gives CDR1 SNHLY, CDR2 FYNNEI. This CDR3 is CATRTYNEQFF. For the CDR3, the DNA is TGTGCCACCCGTACCTACAATGAGCAGTTCTTC.

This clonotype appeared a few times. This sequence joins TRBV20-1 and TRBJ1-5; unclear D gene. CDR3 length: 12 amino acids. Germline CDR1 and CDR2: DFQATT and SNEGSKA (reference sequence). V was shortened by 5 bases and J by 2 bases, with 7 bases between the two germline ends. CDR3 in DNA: TGCAGTGCTTCTGGGGGCAATCAGCCCCAGCATTTT. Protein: CSASGGNQPQHF.

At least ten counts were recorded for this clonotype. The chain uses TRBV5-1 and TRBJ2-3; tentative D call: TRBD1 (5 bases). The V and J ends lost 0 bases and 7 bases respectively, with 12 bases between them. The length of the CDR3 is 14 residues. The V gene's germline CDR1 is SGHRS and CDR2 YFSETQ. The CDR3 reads CASSLDLDTHTQYF. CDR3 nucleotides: TGCGCCAGCAGCTTGGATTTGGACACCCATACGCAGTATTTT. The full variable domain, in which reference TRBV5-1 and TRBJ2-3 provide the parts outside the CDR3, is KAGVTQTPRYLIKTRGQQVTLSCSPISGHRSVSWYQQTPGQGLQFLFEYFSETQRNKGNFPGRFSGRQFSNSRSEMNVSTLELGDSALYLCASSLDLDTHTQYFGPGTRLTVL.

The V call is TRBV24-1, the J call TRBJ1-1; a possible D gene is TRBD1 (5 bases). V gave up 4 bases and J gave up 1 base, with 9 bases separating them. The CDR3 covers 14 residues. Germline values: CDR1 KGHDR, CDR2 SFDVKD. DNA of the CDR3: TGTGCCACCAGTGACCCTACAGGGAACACTGAAGCTTTCTTT. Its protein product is CATSDPTGNTEAFF.

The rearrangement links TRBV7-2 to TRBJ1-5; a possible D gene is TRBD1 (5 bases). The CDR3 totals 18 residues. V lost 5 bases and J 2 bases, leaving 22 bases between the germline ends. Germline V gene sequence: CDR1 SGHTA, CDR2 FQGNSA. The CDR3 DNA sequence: TGTGCCAGCAGCCCCACATTGGCCGCAGGGTCCGGCAATCAGCCCCAGCATTTT. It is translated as CASSPTLAAGSGNQPQHF. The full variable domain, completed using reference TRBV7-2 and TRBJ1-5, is GAGVSQSPSNKVTEKGKDVELRCDPISGHTALYWYRQSLGQGLEFLIYFQGNSAPDKSGLPSDRFSAERTGGSVSTLTIQRTQQEDSAVYLCASSPTLAAGSGNQPQHFGDGTRLSIL.

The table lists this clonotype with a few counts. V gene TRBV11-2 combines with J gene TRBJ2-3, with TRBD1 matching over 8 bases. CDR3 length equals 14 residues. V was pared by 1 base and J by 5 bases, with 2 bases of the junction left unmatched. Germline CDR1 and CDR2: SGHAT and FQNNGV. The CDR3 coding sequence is TGTGCCAGCAGCTTAGGCAGGGGGCTAGATACGCAGTATTTT. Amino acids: CASSLGRGLDTQYF.

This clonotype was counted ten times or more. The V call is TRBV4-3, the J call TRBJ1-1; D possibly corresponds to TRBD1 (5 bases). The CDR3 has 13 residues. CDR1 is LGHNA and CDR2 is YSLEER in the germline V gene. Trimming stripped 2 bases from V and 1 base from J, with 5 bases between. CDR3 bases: TGCGCCAGCAGCCAAACAGGGAACACTGAAGCTTTCTTT. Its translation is CASSQTGNTEAFF.